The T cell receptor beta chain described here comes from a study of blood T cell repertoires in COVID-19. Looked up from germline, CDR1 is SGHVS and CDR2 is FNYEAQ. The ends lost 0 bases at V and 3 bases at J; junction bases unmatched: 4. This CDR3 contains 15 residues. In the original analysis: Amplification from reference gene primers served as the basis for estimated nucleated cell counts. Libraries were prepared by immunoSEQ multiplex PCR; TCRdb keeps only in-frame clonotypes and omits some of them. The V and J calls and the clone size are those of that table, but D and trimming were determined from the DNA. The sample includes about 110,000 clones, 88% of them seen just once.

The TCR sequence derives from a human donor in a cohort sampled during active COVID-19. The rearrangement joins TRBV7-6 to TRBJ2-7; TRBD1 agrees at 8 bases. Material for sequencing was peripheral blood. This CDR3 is CASSLARGPLYEQYF. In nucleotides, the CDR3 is TGTGCCAGCAGCTTAGCCAGGGGGCCCCTCTACGAGCAGTACTTC.